A single sample is the source of the 11 T cell receptor beta chains below, sequenced in a study of blood T cell repertoires in COVID-19. Clones were read by immunoSEQ multiplex PCR, and TCRdb kept only the in-frame ones, dropping some. The repertoire includes approximately 97,000 clones, 75% to 95% of them detected once, and 1.7% sits in the top ten. The sequenced material came from peripheral blood. The source is a man in his fifties or sixties with acute or convalescent COVID-19.

This sequence joins TRBV29-1 and TRBJ2-3, with 12 bases fitting TRBD1. Germline CDR1 reads SQVTM; CDR2 reads ANQGSEA. This CDR3 region has 14 residues. The J segment lost 8 bases and the V segment lost 8 bases, leaving 11 bases of the junction unmatched. The DNA of the CDR3 is TGCAGCTCGGGACAGGGGGCGCGTTGGGTTACGCAGTATTTT. Translation: CSSGQGARWVTQYF.

Details on this clone: Different DNA sequences within this sample yield the same CDR3. The V call is TRBV5-1, the J call TRBJ1-2, with TRBD1 identical over 9 bases. The ends lost 4 bases at V and 1 base at J; junction bases unmatched: 2. This CDR3 spans 14 amino acids. Germline V gives CDR1 SGHRS, CDR2 YFSETQ. Here the CDR3 DNA reads TGCGCCAGCAGCCAGGACAGGGGTAACTATGGCTACACCTTC. This codes for CASSQDRGNYGYTF.

The rearrangement uses TRBV3-1 (or the pseudogene TRBV3-2) and TRBJ1-4, with a weak D call TRBD1 (5 bases). The V end was cut by 4 bases, the J end by 8 bases, with 11 bases between. This CDR3 is 13 amino acids long. Germline-derived CDR1 and CDR2 are LGHDT and YNNKEL (reference sequence). The CDR3 sequence is CASSRTPPEKLFF. As DNA, the CDR3 is TGTGCCAGCAGCCGGACACCCCCAGAAAAACTGTTTTTT.

The J gene is TRBJ1-3, the V gene TRBV30, with 9 nucleotides matching TRBD1. With 3 bases clipped from V and 5 bases from J, the junction kept 11 bases outside the gene matches. The CDR3 loop spans 16 amino acids. Germline lookup yields CDR1 GTSNPN and CDR2 SVGIG (reference sequence). The CDR3 sequence is CAWSPVGTGIRNTIYF. In DNA, the CDR3 is TGTGCCTGGAGCCCGGTAGGGACAGGGATAAGAAACACCATATATTTT. Full variable domain (missing parts from reference TRBV30 and TRBJ1-3): SQTIHQWPATLVQPVGSPLSLECTVEGTSNPNLYWYRQAAGRGLQLLFYSVGIGQISSEVPQNLSASRPQDRQFILSSKKLLLSDSGFYLCAWSPVGTGIRNTIYFGEGSWLTVV.

This chain uses TRBV5-3 with TRBJ2-3, with 10 bases identical to TRBD2. TRBV5-3 is given ORF status, its function remaining uncertain. With V trimmed by 1 base and J by 0 bases, 11 bases remained unmatched. The CDR3 runs to 19 residues. The DNA for the CDR3 is TGTGCCAGAAGCTTGTATAGCGGGGGGCATCGGGGGAGCACAGATACGCAGTATTTT. This codes for CARSLYSGGHRGSTDTQYF.

The V call is TRBV5-5, the J call TRBJ1-1; tentatively, D is TRBD1 (5 bases). V lost 0 bases, J lost 10 bases, and 22 bases lay in between. Germline CDR1 SGHKS, CDR2 YYEKEE (reference sequence). There are 16 residues in the CDR3. The CDR3 DNA reads as TGTGCCAGCAGCTTGGCCGTAAGGTCGGGGGATATAGGAGCTTTCTTT. Translating gives CASSLAVRSGDIGAFF. Full variable domain (remainder filled in from reference TRBV5-5 and TRBJ1-1): DAGVTQSPTHLIKTRGQQVTLRCSPISGHKSVSWYQQVLGQGPQFIFQYYEKEERGRGNFPDRFSARQFPNYSSELNVNALLLGDSALYLCASSLAVRSGDIGAFFGQGTRLTVV.

The chain is built from TRBV6-5 and TRBJ1-2; 7 bases agree with TRBD1. J was trimmed by 4 bases and V by 2 bases; bases with no gene match: 7. This CDR3 region has 15 residues. Germline V gives CDR1 MNHEY, CDR2 SVGAGI. In DNA, the CDR3 is TGTGCCAGCAGTTACACCATCGACAGGGTCTATGGCTACACCTTC. Translating it yields CASSYTIDRVYGYTF.

This sequence joins TRBV4-1 and TRBJ2-3; D is possibly TRBD2 (6 bases). The CDR3 totals 18 residues. Germline V gives CDR1 MGHRA, CDR2 YSYEKL. Deletions cut 2 bases from V and 4 bases from J, with 22 bases between. CDR3: CASSQLPGLMNPPDTQYF. As DNA, the CDR3 is TGCGCCAGCAGCCAACTTCCGGGACTCATGAACCCTCCAGATACGCAGTATTTT.

The count of this clone is one. This chain's CDR3 is CASSEGRGSVYEQYV. DNA of the CDR3: TGTGCCAGCAGTGAGGGCAGGGGGTCCGTCTACGAGCAGTACGTC. The V call is TRBV6-1, the J call TRBJ2-7; the match to TRBD1 covers 7 bases. Germline V CDR1 and CDR2: MNHNS, SASEGT. J gave up 3 bases and V 3 bases, and 8 bases lay outside the gene matches. The CDR3 extends over 15 amino acids.

The chain carries TRBV29-1 and TRBJ1-1, with TRBD1 as a possible D gene (5 bases). CDR3 length equals 12 residues. Germline CDR1 and CDR2: SQVTM and ANQGSEA. V shed 0 bases and J shed 11 bases, with 13 bases lying between them. The CDR3 protein is CSVEDGGGGAFF. DNA for the CDR3: TGCAGCGTTGAAGACGGGGGTGGCGGGGCTTTCTTT.

The gene calls are TRBV19 and TRBJ2-1; 7 nucleotides align to TRBD2. The V and J ends lost 9 bases and 0 bases, in that order; junction bases with no gene match: 5. Germline V gene data show CDR1 as LNHDA and CDR2 as SQIVND (reference sequence). The CDR3 has 14 amino acids. The CDR3 bases are TGTGCCAGCCGTACTAGCGCCTCCTACAATGAGCAGTTCTTC. Translating gives CASRTSASYNEQFF.